These T cell receptor beta chains were read from a single sample in a study of identical twins' blood T cells. From the 5' RACE reads, TCRdb called clonotypes with MiXCR, one entry per CDR3 protein. This sample has 300,000 to 400,000 distinct CDR3 sequences, with 28% found just once. Sample: PBMCs. The origin of the receptors is a woman between 18 and 50 years old in good health. CDR3s include the opening cysteine and the closing phenylalanine or tryptophan. A D gene is named only where the DNA matches it firmly. Expanded clones get a size class; other rows say once, few or many, or leave the size out.

D | size | J | V | DNA | CDR3
. | once | TRBJ1-1 | TRBV20-1 | TGCGGTGCTAGAGATCTAGGGCAGGCTAAAGCTTTCTTT | CGARDLGQAKAFF
. | . | TRBJ1-1 | TRBV14 | TGTGCCAGCAGCCAAGGCTACTACACTGAAGCTTTCTTT | CASSQGYYTEAFF
. | few | TRBJ1-5 | TRBV7-2 | TGTGCCAGCAGCTTAAACCCGTTCCAGGGAAGAGGCAATCAGCCCCAGCATTTT | CASSLNPFQGRGNQPQHF
. | . | TRBJ1-1 | TRBV5-6 | TGTGCCAGCAGCTTGGTCCGGGCAAACATGAACACTGAAGCTTTCTTT | CASSLVRANMNTEAFF
. | . | TRBJ1-2 | TRBV5-1 | TGCGCCAGCAGCTCGGGTTACGGGAATAGAGGATTTGGCTACACCTTC | CASSSGYGNRGFGYTF
. | . | TRBJ1-2 | TRBV3-1 | TGTGCCAGCAGCCAAGAGGGCAGGGTGGCATTGGGCTACACCTTC | CASSQEGRVALGYTF
. | . | TRBJ1-1 | TRBV19 | TGTGCCAGTACAACCAGAGGGATTCGGGGAAGGACTGAAGCTTTCTTT | CASTTRGIRGRTEAFF
. | few | TRBJ2-2 | TRBV2 | TGTGCCAGCAGTGGACCGTCGGCTGGGAACACCGGGGAGCTGTTTTTT | CASSGPSAGNTGELFF
. | few | TRBJ1-1 | TRBV12-3/TRBV12-4 | TGTGCCAGCAGTTTTCTGGCAGCTAAGAACACTGAAGCTTTCTTT | CASSFLAAKNTEAFF
TRBD1 | . | TRBJ1-3 | TRBV20-1 | TGCAGTGCTAGAACAGGGGCAGCTGGAAACACCATATATTTT | CSARTGAAGNTIYF
. | once | TRBJ1-4 | TRBV7-2 | TGTGCCAGCAGCTTAGGCGGGGGGGCTAATGAAAAACTGTTTTTT | CASSLGGGANEKLFF
TRBD1 | . | TRBJ1-2 | TRBV5-1 | TGCGCCAGCAGACCCGGGACAGTCTATGGCTACACCTTC | CASRPGTVYGYTF
TRBD1 | . | TRBJ2-1 | TRBV11-2 | TGTGCCAGCAGCGACAGGGGACAGGGCAATGAGCAGTTCTTC | CASSDRGQGNEQFF
. | few | TRBJ1-1 | TRBV19 | TGTGCCAGTAGTACCCTCTTGGGTGGGGGTGAAGCTTTCTTT | CASSTLLGGGEAFF
. | few | TRBJ1-1 | TRBV7-2 | TGTGCCAGCAGCTTAGCGTTCAGGACTGAAGCTTTCTTT | CASSLAFRTEAFF
. | few | TRBJ1-3 | TRBV7-9 | TGTGCCAGCACCCAGGCGGAGGTGACTGGAAACACCATATATTTT | CASTQAEVTGNTIYF
. | . | TRBJ1-2 | TRBV5-1 | TGCGCCAGCAGCTTGGATAGGCCCTATGGCTACACCTTC | CASSLDRPYGYTF
TRBD2 | few | TRBJ2-1 | TRBV12-3/TRBV12-4 | TGTGCCAGCAGTTATTTAGCGGGGGCCAGGTTGCAGACGGAGAATGAGCAGTTCTTC | CASSYLAGARLQTENEQFF
. | few | TRBJ1-6 | TRBV3-1 | TGTGCCAGCAGCCAAGTCGGTGGGTATAATTCACCCCTCCACTTT | CASSQVGGYNSPLHF
. | . | TRBJ2-1 | TRBV7-9 | TGTGCCAGCAGCCCCGGAATTTGGGGGAACAATGAGCAGTTCTTC | CASSPGIWGNNEQFF
. | few | TRBJ1-2 | TRBV28 | TGTGCCAGCAGGATCGACCGGCCAATGGGGAACTATGGCTACACCTTC | CASRIDRPMGNYGYTF